The clone carrying this T cell receptor (beta chain) has just a few counts. V lost 0 bases, J lost 7 bases, and 13 bases lay in between. Per germline, CDR1 SGHRS and CDR2 YFSETQ. This CDR3 region has 15 residues. In the original analysis: Amplification with reference gene primers provided the estimates of nucleated cell counts. The assay was immunoSEQ multiplex PCR, and TCRdb's table has in-frame clones only and misses some. V and J calls and clone size are as listed in that table; D and trimming were resolved from the DNA. The table has under 250,000 clones, approximately 80% seen once. The data derive from a study of blood T cell repertoires in COVID-19. Overall study: Sample material is recorded as cDNA or gDNA derived from T cells, B-cell-depleted T cells, or PBMCs.

The specimen was peripheral blood. This chain uses TRBV5-1 with TRBJ1-4; D gene ambiguous. The sequence was collected from a human donor in a cohort sampled during active COVID-19. CDR3 residues: CASSLVRSGSEKLFF. The CDR3 DNA is TGCGCCAGCAGCTTGGTACGTTCGGGAAGTGAAAAACTGTTTTTT.